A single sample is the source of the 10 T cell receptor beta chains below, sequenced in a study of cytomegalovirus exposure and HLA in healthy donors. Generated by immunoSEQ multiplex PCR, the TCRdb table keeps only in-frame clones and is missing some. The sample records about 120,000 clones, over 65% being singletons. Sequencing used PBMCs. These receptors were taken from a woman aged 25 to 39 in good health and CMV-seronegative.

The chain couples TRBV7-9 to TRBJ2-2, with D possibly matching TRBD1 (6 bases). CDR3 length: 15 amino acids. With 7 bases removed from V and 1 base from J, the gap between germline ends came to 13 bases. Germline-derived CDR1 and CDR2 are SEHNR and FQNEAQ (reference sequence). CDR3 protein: CASTHQGQNTGELFF. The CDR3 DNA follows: TGTGCCAGCACCCATCAGGGACAGAACACCGGGGAGCTGTTTTTT. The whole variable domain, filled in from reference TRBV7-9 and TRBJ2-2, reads DTGVSQNPRHKITKRGQNVTFRCDPISEHNRLYWYRQTLGQGPEFLTYFQNEAQLEKSRLLSDRFSAERPKGSFSTLEIQRTEQGDSAMYLCASTHQGQNTGELFFGEGSRLTVL.

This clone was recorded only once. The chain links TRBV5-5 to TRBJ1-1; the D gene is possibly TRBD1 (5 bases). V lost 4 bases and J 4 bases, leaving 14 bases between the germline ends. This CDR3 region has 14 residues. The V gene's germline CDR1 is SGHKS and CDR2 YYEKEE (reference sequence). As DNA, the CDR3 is TGTGCCAGCAGCCCTCGGGGGGATCTCACTGAAGCTTTCTTT. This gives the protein CASSPRGDLTEAFF.

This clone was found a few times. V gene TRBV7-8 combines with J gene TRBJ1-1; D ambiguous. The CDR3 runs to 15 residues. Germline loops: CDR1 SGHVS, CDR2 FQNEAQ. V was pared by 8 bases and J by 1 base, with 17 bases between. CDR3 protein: CASQILRDKNTEAFF. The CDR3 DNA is TGTGCCAGCCAAATCTTGAGAGACAAGAACACTGAAGCTTTCTTT.

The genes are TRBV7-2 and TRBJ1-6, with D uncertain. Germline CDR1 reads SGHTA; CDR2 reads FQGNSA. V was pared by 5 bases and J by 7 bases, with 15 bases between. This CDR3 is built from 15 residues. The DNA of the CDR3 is TGTGCCAGCAGCCCGACCTCGGTCGGGAATTCACCCCTCCACTTT. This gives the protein CASSPTSVGNSPLHF.

CDR3 coding DNA: TGCGCCAGCAGCTTGGTTACAGGGGGCTCCTACGAGCAGTACTTC. This encodes CASSLVTGGSYEQYF. The V call is TRBV5-1, the J call TRBJ2-7; the match to TRBD1 covers 8 bases. V lost 0 bases to trimming and J lost 0 bases; unmatched junction nucleotides: 2. CDR1 and CDR2 (germline): SGHRS, YFSETQ. CDR3 length: 15 residues.

The CDR3 nucleotides are TGTGCCAGCAGCTCCGGGACAGGGGGATGGGACGAGCAGTACTTC. Its translation is CASSSGTGGWDEQYF. The chain joins TRBV7-2 to TRBJ2-7; 11 nucleotides match TRBD1. The CDR3 loop spans 15 amino acids. CDR1 is SGHTA, CDR2 FQGNSA, per germline. V trimming: 4 bases; J trimming: 5 bases; junction bases outside the gene matches: 7.

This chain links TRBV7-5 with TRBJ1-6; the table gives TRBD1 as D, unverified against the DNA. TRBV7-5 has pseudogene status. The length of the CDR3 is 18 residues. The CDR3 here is CARSLVGQGELGNSPLHF. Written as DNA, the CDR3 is TGTGCCAGAAGCTTAGTCGGGCAGGGCGAGCTTGGGAATTCACCCCTCCACTTT.

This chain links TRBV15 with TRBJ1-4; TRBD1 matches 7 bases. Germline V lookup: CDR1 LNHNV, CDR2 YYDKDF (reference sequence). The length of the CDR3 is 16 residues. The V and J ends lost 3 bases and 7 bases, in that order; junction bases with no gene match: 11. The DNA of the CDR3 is TGTGCCACCAGCAGGTCTGACAGGGACGGAGGTGAAAAACTGTTTTTT. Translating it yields CATSRSDRDGGEKLFF.

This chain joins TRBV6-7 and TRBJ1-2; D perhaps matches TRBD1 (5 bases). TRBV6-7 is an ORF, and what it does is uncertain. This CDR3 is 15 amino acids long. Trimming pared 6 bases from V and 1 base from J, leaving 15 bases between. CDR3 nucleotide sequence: TGTGCCAGCAGCGGGGGGATAGACTTTAACTATGGCTACACCTTC. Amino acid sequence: CASSGGIDFNYGYTF.

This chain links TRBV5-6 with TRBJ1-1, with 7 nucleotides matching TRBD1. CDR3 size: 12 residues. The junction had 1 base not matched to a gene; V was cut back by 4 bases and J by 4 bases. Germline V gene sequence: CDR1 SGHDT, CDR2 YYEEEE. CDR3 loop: CASSGTATEAFF. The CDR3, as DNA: TGTGCCAGCAGCGGGACAGCCACTGAAGCTTTCTTT.